The T cell receptor beta chain described here comes from a study of metastatic and nonmetastatic thyroid tumors. The overall study: Thyroid patients, malignant and benign, had repertoires compared across blood and tumor or nodule tissue. The study, taken as a whole, reports: Across blood and tumor, TCR beta diversity in malignant thyroid tumors was reportedly significantly higher than in benign nodules.

In its sample, this clone was seen many times. The antigen remains undetermined. CDR1 DFQATT and CDR2 SNEGSKA come from the germline V gene (reference sequence). The CDR3 contains 13 residues. J was trimmed by 5 bases and V by 5 bases; bases with no gene match: 8. Before thyroid surgery, none of the patients had received any treatment. Per the original data handling: Clinicopathological groups of papillary thyroid cancer showed CDR3 differences that were used to build a distant-metastasis classifier. TCRdb reanalyzed the PCR reads with MiXCR. The V and J calls were determined by TCRdb, not by the authors. The sample includes about 69,000 clones, about 14% of them seen just once.

This rearrangement joins TRBV20-1 to TRBJ2-7; 8 bases agree with TRBD1. This clonotype originated in a male donor with papillary thyroid cancer or a benign thyroid nodule (not recorded which). Some clones in this sample may be carry-over from other donors' samples. Source material: blood. CDR3: CSASRQGFDEQYV. For the CDR3, the DNA is TGCAGTGCTTCGAGACAGGGGTTCGACGAGCAGTACGTC.